A single sample gave rise to the 6 T cell receptor beta chains below, sequenced in a study of blood T cells in healthy people across ages. The second PCR ran roughly 6 to 12 cycles with a sample-barcoded 5' primer and J-beta primers. MiXCR, run by TCRdb on the 5' RACE reads, gives a single entry per CDR3 protein. The sample shows approximately 850,000 distinct CDR3 sequences, 58% of them seen only once. Material: blood. These receptors were taken from a man aged 30 to 39 in good health.

This clonotype was seen a few times. The gene calls are TRBV5-1 and TRBJ2-1; D gene unclear. The CDR3 length is 14 residues. CDR1 and CDR2 from the germline V gene are SGHRS and YFSETQ. V was pared by 4 bases and J by 10 bases, with 18 bases between. Here the CDR3 reads CASSLDDSLREQFF. CDR3 sequence (DNA): TGCGCCAGCAGCCTTGACGACTCCCTGAGGGAGCAGTTCTTC.

The rearrangement uses TRBV29-1 and TRBJ2-5; maybe TRBD1 (7 bases). The V gene's germline CDR1 is SQVTM and CDR2 ANQGSEA. V gave up 4 bases and J gave up 4 bases, with 13 bases separating them. The CDR3 length is 13 residues. CDR3 sequence reads: CSVANQGGETQYF. The CDR3 nucleotides read TGCAGCGTTGCAAACCAGGGGGGAGAGACCCAGTACTTC. Based on the CDR3 plus reference TRBV29-1 and TRBJ2-5, the full variable domain is SAVISQKPSRDICQRGTSLTIQCQVDSQVTMMFWYRQQPGQSLTLIATANQGSEATYESGFVIDKFPISRPNLTFSTLTVSNMSPEDSSIYLCSVANQGGETQYFGPGTRLLVL.

V is TRBV13 and J is TRBJ2-1; the match to TRBD2 covers 16 bases. V lost 5 bases and J lost 5; bases outside the gene matches: 9. Germline values: CDR1 PRHDT, CDR2 FYEKMQ (reference sequence). This CDR3 contains 18 residues. CDR3 bases: TGTGCCAGCAGCCGCACGGGACTAGCGGGAGGGATGCACAATGAGCAGTTCTTC. Translating gives CASSRTGLAGGMHNEQFF.

The chain links TRBV11-3 to TRBJ2-3, with no clear D. Germline assignment: CDR1 SGHNT and CDR2 YENEEA. Trimming cost V 3 bases and J 3 bases, with 10 bases left between them. This CDR3 comprises 14 residues. This CDR3 reads CASSFASATDTQYF. CDR3 DNA sequence: TGTGCCAGCAGCTTTGCCAGTGCGACAGATACGCAGTATTTT.

The chain carries TRBV7-3 and TRBJ2-7; 8 positions match TRBD2. The closer fit of TRBJ2-5 to the DNA end suggests the J call may be wrong. The CDR3 consists of 14 residues. Germline V lookup: CDR1 SGHTA, CDR2 FQGTGA. The CDR3 spells CASSLGSGSETQYF. In nucleotides, the CDR3 is TGTGCCAGCAGCTTAGGAAGCGGGAGTGAGACCCAGTACTTC.

This clonotype has a single count. The chain employs TRBV10-3 and TRBJ2-7, with 8 bases identical to TRBD2. The V gene's germline CDR1 is ENHRY and CDR2 SYGVKD. The CDR3 is made up of 17 amino acids. V trimming: 1 base; J trimming: 4 bases; junction bases outside the gene matches: 12. The CDR3 spells CAISELRAGEIGYEQYF. The CDR3 DNA reads TGTGCCATCAGTGAGTTGCGAGCGGGGGAAATTGGTTACGAGCAGTACTTC.